The 23 T cell receptor beta chains presented below share a single source sample, sequenced in a study of Graves' ophthalmopathy and Graves' hyperthyroidism. Beta-chain TCR CDR3 regions were amplified from RNA transcripts. The authors performed first-round RT-PCR with HTBI primers and then a second-round multiplex PCR. Via MiXCR, TCRdb re-called the multiplex PCR reads, giving one row per CDR3 protein. The sample shows 600,000 to 950,000 distinct CDR3 sequences, roughly two fifths of them seen only once. The sample was peripheral blood. The receptors originated from an adult man with Graves' ophthalmopathy.

This clonotype has a count of ten or more. The gene calls are TRBV20-1 and TRBJ2-7; no clear D gene. This CDR3 has 14 amino acids. V dropped 2 bases and J dropped 5 bases, with 16 bases sitting between them. Germline CDR1 DFQATT, CDR2 SNEGSKA (reference sequence). CDR3 sequence reads: CSARLSGPANEQYF. The DNA for the CDR3 is TGCAGTGCTAGACTATCCGGGCCAGCTAACGAGCAGTACTTC.

The chain employs TRBV7-2 and TRBJ1-2; D is ambiguous. The CDR3 totals 15 residues. Trimming took 5 bases from V and 0 from J, leaving 13 bases between them. The germline V gene encodes CDR1 SGHTA and CDR2 FQGNSA. CDR3 loop: CASSPQEGTNYGYTF. CDR3 in DNA: TGTGCCAGCAGCCCCCAGGAGGGTACTAACTATGGCTACACCTTC.

As concerns this clonotype: This could be a read error, since a much larger clone is one nucleotide away. The J gene is TRBJ1-1, the V gene TRBV5-1; 8 nucleotides agree with TRBD1. Per germline, CDR1 SGHRS and CDR2 YFSETQ. This CDR3 is built from 15 residues. The CDR3 nucleotides read TGCGCCAGCAGTGGTCAGGGGGCGTTGGATACTGAAGCTTCCTTT. Translating it yields CASSGQGALDTEASF.

This clonotype was seen a few times. The chain combines TRBV7-2 with TRBJ1-3, with 8 bases aligning to TRBD1. The V gene end was trimmed by 1 base and the J gene end by 2 bases; junction bases not matched to a gene: 13. This CDR3 has 19 residues. Germline lookup yields CDR1 SGHTA and CDR2 FQGNSA. CDR3 coding DNA: TGTGCCAGCAGCTTAGTGGTCCAGGGGGCCACAGACCCTGGAAACACCATATATTTT. This encodes CASSLVVQGATDPGNTIYF.

This clonotype was recorded many times. V and J are TRBV6-4 and TRBJ2-7; D possibly corresponds to TRBD1 (6 bases). Per the germline V gene, CDR1 is MRHNA and CDR2 is SNTAGT. This CDR3 spans 13 amino acids. The V end was cut by 4 bases, the J end by 2 bases, with 9 bases between. For the CDR3, the DNA is TGTGCCAGCAGTGGACAGGTTACCTACGAGCAGTACTTC. Translating gives CASSGQVTYEQYF.

The genes are TRBV25-1 and TRBJ1-6; no firm D call. Germline V gene sequence: CDR1 MGHDK, CDR2 SYGVNS. V was trimmed by 9 bases and J by 2 bases, leaving 14 bases between them. The CDR3 runs 15 residues. The CDR3 nucleotides are TGTGCCAGTTATCTCGGGGTCGCCTATAATTCACCCCTCCACTTT. Protein: CASYLGVAYNSPLHF. Supplemented by reference TRBV25-1 and TRBJ1-6, the full variable domain reads EADIYQTPRYLVIGTGKKITLECSQTMGHDKMYWYQQDPGMELHLIHYSYGVNSTEKGDLSSESTVSRIRTEHFPLTLESARPSHTSQYLCASYLGVAYNSPLHFGNGTRLTVT.

The chain carries TRBV14 and TRBJ2-7, with 12 positions matching TRBD1. The trim removed 3 bases at V and 3 bases at J, leaving 3 bases unmatched. In germline, CDR1 is SGHDN, CDR2 FVKESK. This CDR3 is 15 amino acids long. CDR3 DNA: TGTGCCAGCAGCCAGGGACAGGGGGCTATCTACGAGCAGTACTTC. Protein: CASSQGQGAIYEQYF.

The J gene is TRBJ2-2, the V gene TRBV25-1, with 10 nucleotides matching TRBD2. Germline V gives CDR1 MGHDK, CDR2 SYGVNS. J lost 6 bases, V lost 5 bases, and 9 bases had no gene match. The CDR3 runs 16 residues. The CDR3 spells CASSYNLAGDAGELFF. In nucleotides, the CDR3 is TGTGCCAGCAGTTACAATCTAGCGGGAGATGCCGGGGAGCTGTTTTTT.

The chain carries TRBV7-3 and TRBJ2-3, with TRBD2 matching over 10 bases. The J segment lost 4 bases and the V segment lost 4 bases, leaving 14 bases of the junction unmatched. This CDR3 is 18 amino acids long. CDR1 and CDR2 (germline): SGHTA, FQGTGA. CDR3 in DNA: TGTGCCAGCAGCTACCGAAATGTACTAGCGGGGAGGGCAGATACGCAGTATTTT. Its translation: CASSYRNVLAGRADTQYF.

V is TRBV7-2 and J is TRBJ1-1; the D is unclear. CDR3 length: 13 amino acids. The germline V gene encodes CDR1 SGHTA and CDR2 FQGNSA. Trimming cost V 5 bases and J 6 bases, with 13 bases left between them. The CDR3 here is CASSPEEDSEAFF. The DNA of the CDR3 is TGTGCCAGCAGCCCGGAGGAGGATTCTGAAGCTTTCTTT.

This chain joins TRBV25-1 and TRBJ2-7; 8 bases align to TRBD1. Looked up from germline, CDR1 is MGHDK and CDR2 is SYGVNS. This CDR3 region has 15 residues. The ends lost 6 bases at V and 3 bases at J; junction bases unmatched: 10. The CDR3 loop is CASSQAATGGYEQYF. Written as DNA, the CDR3 is TGTGCCAGCAGCCAAGCCGCAACAGGGGGCTACGAGCAGTACTTC.

This clonotype was seen only a few times. The chain has TRBV19 and TRBJ2-7; no definite D call. V lost 2 bases and J lost 6, with 14 bases in between. The germline V gene encodes CDR1 LNHDA and CDR2 SQIVND (reference sequence). CDR3 length: 14 residues. The DNA of the CDR3 is TGTGCCAGTAGTATAAGCCTCCAAAGGGTCGAGCAGTACTTC. Translated: CASSISLQRVEQYF.

This rearrangement joins TRBV29-1 to TRBJ2-5; 7 bases are shared with TRBD1. There are 13 residues in the CDR3. Germline CDR1 and CDR2: SQVTM and ANQGSEA. Trimming at V came to 8 bases and at J to 1 base, leaving 7 bases not matched to a gene. CDR3 in DNA: TGCAGCAGCCGAAGGGACAGCCAAGAGACCCAGTACTTC. It is translated as CSSRRDSQETQYF.

This clonotype was observed many times. J is TRBJ1-1 and V is TRBV29-1; 9 nucleotides align to TRBD1. From germline, CDR1 is SQVTM and CDR2 ANQGSEA. The CDR3 loop spans 12 amino acids. V dropped 0 bases and J dropped 11; count of bases not matched to a gene: 4. CDR3 in amino acids: CSVEEGTGWAFF. CDR3 in DNA: TGCAGCGTTGAAGAAGGGACAGGGTGGGCTTTCTTT.

On this clonotype itself: A much larger clone sits a single nucleotide away, making a read error possible. The J gene is TRBJ2-6, the V gene TRBV12-3 or TRBV12-4, with D hard to call. Trimming left V 3 bases short and J 4 bases short, with 4 bases between. The length of the CDR3 is 13 residues. The CDR3 DNA sequence: TGTGCCAGCAGTTTCCAGGGGGCCAACGTCCTGACTTTC. Encoded protein: CASSFQGANVLTF.

The chain employs TRBV4-1 and TRBJ1-1, with D possibly TRBD1 on 5 matching bases. V gave up 4 bases and J gave up 8 bases, with 17 bases separating them. There are 14 residues in the CDR3. CDR1 and CDR2 from the germline V gene are MGHRA and YSYEKL. DNA of the CDR3: TGCGCCAGCAGCCCGGGGGACGTCGGCCGGGAAGCTTTCTTT. The encoded protein is CASSPGDVGREAFF.

This chain connects TRBV28 to TRBJ1-5, with D tentatively TRBD1 (5 bases). The CDR3 runs to 16 residues. CDR1 and CDR2 (germline): MDHEN, SYDVKM. Trimming left V 6 bases short and J 0 bases short, with 15 bases between. CDR3 region: CASSPSRGSSNQPQHF. CDR3 DNA: TGTGCCAGCAGCCCGAGTCGGGGGTCTAGCAATCAGCCCCAGCATTTT.

As regards this clonotype: The CDR3 carries no conserved terminal phenylalanine or tryptophan, so it likely arises from a read error. Because the CDR3's place on the DNA is in doubt, the DNA is left out and the CDR3 is given as listed by TCRdb. The rearrangement uses TRBV29-1 and TRBJ1-2; whether TRBD1, the table's D call, matches the DNA was not checked. Germline values: CDR1 SQVTM, CDR2 ANQGSEA. The CDR3 comprises 10 residues, both ends counted. CDR3 region: CSVEKQGATY.

The chain has TRBV20-1 and TRBJ2-5; 8 bases line up with TRBD1. The CDR3 is 13 amino acids. Trimming cost V 3 bases and J 4 bases; bases outside gene matches: 4. CDR1 is DFQATT, CDR2 SNEGSKA, per germline (reference sequence). DNA of the CDR3: TGCAGTGCTAGTCCCAGGGGGCCAGAGACCCAGTACTTC. It translates to CSASPRGPETQYF.

This clonotype came up a few times. V gene TRBV19 combines with J gene TRBJ2-5, with 8 bases aligning to TRBD2. CDR1 LNHDA and CDR2 SQIVND come from the germline V gene (reference sequence). V lost 9 bases and J lost 2; bases outside the gene matches: 5. This CDR3 region has 13 residues. For the CDR3, the DNA is TGTGCCAGACGCGGGGGGTTACAAGAGACCCAGTACTTC. It encodes CARRGGLQETQYF. Filled out from reference TRBV19 and TRBJ2-5, the complete variable domain reads DGGITQSPKYLFRKEGQNVTLSCEQNLNHDAMYWYRQDPGQGLRLIYYSQIVNDFQKGDIAEGYSVSREKKESFPLTVTSAQKNPTAFYLCARRGGLQETQYFGPGTRLLVL.

This clonotype has only a few counts. The rearrangement joins TRBV29-1 to TRBJ1-1; TRBD1 might be the D (6 bases). Per germline, CDR1 SQVTM and CDR2 ANQGSEA. Trimming stripped 6 bases from V and 5 bases from J, with 16 bases between. The CDR3 runs 13 residues. The CDR3 region is CSVGAGGRTEAFF. DNA for the CDR3: TGCAGCGTCGGGGCGGGGGGCAGAACTGAAGCTTTCTTT.

The V and J genes are TRBV10-3 and TRBJ1-2; D perhaps matches TRBD1 (6 bases). The germline CDR1 and CDR2 sequences are ENHRY and SYGVKD. The CDR3 has 13 residues. The V end was cut by 6 bases, the J end by 2 bases, with 10 bases between. This CDR3 reads CAISRTANYGYTF. The DNA for the CDR3 is TGTGCCATCAGCCGGACAGCAAACTATGGCTACACCTTC.

The chain uses TRBV20-1 and TRBJ1-5; D possibly corresponds to TRBD1 (6 bases). Germline V CDR1 and CDR2: DFQATT, SNEGSKA (reference sequence). This CDR3 is built from 16 residues. V lost 3 bases and J lost 7, with 22 bases in between. The CDR3 DNA sequence: TGCAGTGCTAGGGGCCCCCGAGACAGGTTCCGCCAGCCCCAGCATTTT. Protein: CSARGPRDRFRQPQHF.